Below, 16 T cell receptor beta chains from the same sample are listed, as sequenced in a study of blood T cell repertoires in COVID-19. TCRdb's table, derived via immunoSEQ multiplex PCR, lists solely in-frame clones and lacks some. The data contain some 70,000 clones, about 89% of them singletons. The sequenced material came from peripheral blood. The receptors shown here come from a man aged 60-69 years with acute or convalescent COVID-19.

This chain joins TRBV5-4 and TRBJ1-2, with unresolved D. The CDR3 is 15 residues long. The germline V gene encodes CDR1 SGHNT and CDR2 YYREEE (reference sequence). The V end was cut by 0 bases, the J end by 2 bases, with 11 bases between. The CDR3 loop reads CASSLASQANYGYTF. The CDR3 bases are TGTGCCAGCAGCTTGGCGTCGCAAGCCAACTATGGCTACACCTTC.

The DNA of the CDR3 is TGTGCCAGCAGTCCTCTGCGGGAGACCCAGTACTTC. Translated, it gives CASSPLRETQYF. The J gene is TRBJ2-5, the V gene TRBV12-3 or TRBV12-4; unclear D gene. Trimming removed 5 bases from V and 5 bases from J, with 9 bases in between. The CDR3 length is 12 residues.

V usage is TRBV30 and J usage is TRBJ2-1, with 10 bases matching TRBD2. This CDR3 is 15 amino acids long. V shed 5 bases, J shed 3 bases, and the junction held 7 bases outside the gene matches. Germline CDR1 and CDR2: GTSNPN and SVGIG (reference sequence). The CDR3 bases are TGTGCCTGGGTGAGCGGGGGGGCCCTCTACAATGAGCAGTTCTTC. Amino acids: CAWVSGGALYNEQFF. Variable domain in full (rest from reference TRBV30 and TRBJ2-1): SQTIHQWPATLVQPVGSPLSLECTVEGTSNPNLYWYRQAAGRGLQLLFYSVGIGQISSEVPQNLSASRPQDRQFILSSKKLLLSDSGFYLCAWVSGGALYNEQFFGPGTRLTVL.

Points on this clone: Other DNA sequences of this sample code for an identical CDR3. This chain joins TRBV6-1 and TRBJ2-5; weak D call: TRBD2 (6 bases). Trimming cost V 1 base and J 5 bases, with 11 bases left between them. There are 14 residues in the CDR3. Germline CDR1 and CDR2: MNHNS and SASEGT. The CDR3 region is CASSEGGRRETQYF. The DNA of the CDR3 is TGTGCCAGCAGTGAAGGGGGGAGGCGGGAGACCCAGTACTTC.

The V and J genes are TRBV7-9 and TRBJ2-4; D may be TRBD2 (6 bases). CDR1 SEHNR and CDR2 FQNEAQ come from the germline V gene (reference sequence). The V gene lost 0 bases and the J gene lost 0 bases, with 12 bases spanning the gap. The CDR3 contains 17 residues. The CDR3 region is CASSLAQEGLAKNIQYF. The CDR3 DNA reads as TGTGCCAGCAGCTTAGCGCAGGAGGGACTAGCCAAAAACATTCAGTACTTC. The variable domain in full, completed from reference TRBV7-9 and TRBJ2-4, reads DTGVSQNPRHKITKRGQNVTFRCDPISEHNRLYWYRQTLGQGPEFLTYFQNEAQLEKSRLLSDRFSAERPKGSFSTLEIQRTEQGDSAMYLCASSLAQEGLAKNIQYFGAGTRLSVL.

For this clone: An end of the junction differs from the germline gene, which may be a read error. The CDR3 DNA reads as TGTGCCAGTAGTATCGCGGCTAGCGGGGCTCAAGAGGCCCAGTACTTC. Its protein product is CASSIAASGAQEAQYF. The rearrangement links TRBV19 to TRBJ2-5; 9 bases are shared with TRBD2. The length of the CDR3 is 16 residues. The germline CDR1 and CDR2 sequences are LNHDA and SQIVND (reference sequence).

V gene TRBV5-6 combines with J gene TRBJ2-1, with 10 bases fitting TRBD2. There are 14 residues in the CDR3. The germline gives CDR1 SGHDT, CDR2 YYEEEE. Losses at the gene ends were 4 bases for V and 5 bases for J; bases not matched to a gene: 3. The CDR3 sequence is CASSRTSGNNEQFF. In DNA form, the CDR3 reads TGTGCCAGCAGCCGGACTAGCGGTAACAATGAGCAGTTCTTC.

The table lists this clone with a few counts. This sequence joins TRBV25-1 and TRBJ1-5; 9 bases line up with TRBD1. The CDR3 is made up of 14 amino acids. Germline values: CDR1 MGHDK, CDR2 SYGVNS. V was pared by 7 bases and J by 8 bases, with 9 bases of the junction left unmatched. The CDR3 region is CASTPTGGLEPQHF. The CDR3 region has the DNA TGTGCCAGCACCCCTACAGGGGGCTTGGAGCCCCAGCATTTT.

A single count supports this clone. V usage is TRBV28 and J usage is TRBJ1-2, with 9 bases fitting TRBD1. The CDR3 runs 17 residues. V lost 2 bases, J lost 4 bases, and 11 bases stayed unmatched. Germline V lookup: CDR1 MDHEN, CDR2 SYDVKM. The CDR3: CASSLPDRGSDRYGYTF. The DNA of the CDR3 is TGTGCCAGCAGTTTACCCGACAGGGGGAGTGATCGCTATGGCTACACCTTC.

The J gene is TRBJ2-4, the V gene TRBV6-6; 9 bases map to TRBD1. The germline V gene has CDR1 MNHNY and CDR2 SVGAGI (reference sequence). The length of the CDR3 is 14 residues. With 6 bases clipped from V and 4 bases from J, the junction kept 4 bases outside the gene matches. CDR3 loop: CASSPGTGKNIQYF. The CDR3 DNA reads as TGTGCCAGCAGCCCCGGGACAGGGAAAAACATTCAGTACTTC.

This sequence joins TRBV10-3 and TRBJ2-2; TRBD1 agrees at 7 bases. Trimming at V came to 3 bases and at J to 1 base, leaving 5 bases not matched to a gene. The V gene's germline CDR1 is ENHRY and CDR2 SYGVKD. CDR3 length equals 16 residues. This CDR3 reads CAISDAGTVNTGELFF. The CDR3, as DNA: TGTGCCATCAGTGATGCCGGGACAGTGAACACCGGGGAGCTGTTTTTT.

The chain links TRBV4-2 to TRBJ2-3; 10 bases align to TRBD2. Germline V gene sequence: CDR1 LGHNA, CDR2 YNFKEQ. This CDR3 region has 19 residues. The junction had 14 bases not matched to a gene; V was cut back by 0 bases and J by 5 bases. CDR3 loop: CASSQDLGALAGVVDTQYF. The CDR3 DNA reads TGTGCCAGCAGCCAAGATTTGGGGGCGCTAGCGGGAGTGGTAGATACGCAGTATTTT.

This chain connects TRBV6-4 to TRBJ1-4, with 10 bases identical to TRBD1. The CDR3 runs to 14 residues. V shed 3 bases, J shed 10 bases, and the junction held 5 bases outside the gene matches. Looked up from germline, CDR1 is MRHNA and CDR2 is SNTAGT. The CDR3 spells CASSETGGAGKLFF. The CDR3 region has the DNA TGTGCCAGCAGTGAGACAGGGGGCGCCGGAAAACTGTTTTTT.

V and J are TRBV24-1 and TRBJ2-2, with 7 nucleotides matching TRBD1. V shed 3 bases, J shed 2 bases, and the junction held 8 bases outside the gene matches. This CDR3 has 17 amino acids. CDR1 is KGHDR, CDR2 SFDVKD, per germline. CDR3 region: CATSDILGTDNTGELFF. CDR3 in DNA: TGTGCCACCAGTGATATATTGGGGACAGACAACACCGGGGAGCTGTTTTTT.

This clone was detected a few times. This chain joins TRBV10-3 and TRBJ2-2; 9 nucleotides align to TRBD2. Per germline, CDR1 ENHRY and CDR2 SYGVKD. Trimming at V came to 0 bases and at J to 0 bases, leaving 8 bases not matched to a gene. The CDR3 has 19 amino acids. CDR3 region: CAISESKWASGTNTGELFF. The DNA of the CDR3 is TGTGCCATCAGTGAGTCGAAGTGGGCTAGCGGGACGAACACCGGGGAGCTGTTTTTT.

The CDR3 nucleotides are TGCAGCGTGGGCGGACAGGGGAGGGTTGGCTACACCTTC. Its protein is CSVGGQGRVGYTF. This sequence joins TRBV29-1 and TRBJ1-2, with 9 bases matching TRBD1. CDR1 SQVTM and CDR2 ANQGSEA come from the germline V gene. V was clipped by 6 bases and J by 7 bases; unmatched bases: 9. The CDR3 totals 13 residues.